A selection of T cell receptor beta chains follows, all from one sample in a study of T-cell memory formation after mild COVID-19. Each CDR3 protein is one row after TCRdb ran MiXCR on the 5' RACE reads. The sample has hundreds of thousands of distinct CDR3 sequences, around 30% seen once. Material: PBMCs or a T cell subset sorted from them (not recorded which). These receptor sequences come from an adult woman who had mild COVID-19 (a few samples of this study predate the infection). Cell type and time point are not known. Each CDR3 is given with its conserved first and last residue. A D gene is named only where the DNA matches it firmly. The listing skips clone size in some rows; elsewhere it reads once, few, many or a size class.

size	V	J	D	CDR3	DNA
.	TRBV5-1	TRBJ2-7	.	CAISSWELGYYEQYF	TGCGCCATCAGCTCCTGGGAACTTGGGTACTACGAGCAGTACTTC
few	TRBV6-6	TRBJ2-7	.	CASSYEGESSYEQYF	TGTGCCAGCAGTTATGAGGGGGAAAGCTCCTACGAGCAGTACTTC
few	TRBV10-1	TRBJ2-7	TRBD2	CATKGSGKSSYEQYF	TGCGCCACCAAAGGTAGCGGGAAGAGCTCCTACGAGCAGTACTTC
once	TRBV9	TRBJ2-7	TRBD2	CASSPGTSEYEQYF	TGTGCCAGCAGCCCCGGGACTAGCGAATACGAGCAGTACTTC
few	TRBV7-9	TRBJ2-7	TRBD2	CASSSPGGGYEQYF	TGTGCCAGCAGCTCCCCGGGGGGGGGTTACGAGCAGTACTTC
.	TRBV21-1	TRBJ1-1	.	CATTPRGGTEAFF	TGTGCCACCACACCCCGGGGGGGCACTGAAGCTTTCTTT
few	TRBV29-1	TRBJ2-3	TRBD2	CSVVGGGAGTDTQYF	TGCAGCGTTGTCGGCGGGGGGGCCGGCACAGATACGCAGTATTTT
once	TRBV19	TRBJ1-5	TRBD1	CASSIEQGDYSNQPQHF	TGTGCCAGTAGTATAGAACAGGGGGACTATAGCAATCAGCCCCAGCATTTT
.	TRBV27	TRBJ1-1	.	CASSLVGYTEAFF	TGTGCCAGCAGTTTAGTTGGGTACACTGAAGCTTTCTTT
few	TRBV6-5	TRBJ1-1	TRBD1	CASSWGGQAAPVEAFF	TGTGCCAGCAGTTGGGGCGGACAGGCGGCGCCCGTTGAAGCTTTCTTT
few	TRBV12-3/TRBV12-4	TRBJ2-7	.	CASSPFGPAPGEQYF	TGTGCCAGCAGTCCCTTCGGCCCGGCCCCTGGGGAGCAGTACTTC
once	TRBV30	TRBJ1-2	.	CAWAAGTGVGTF	.
.	TRBV15	TRBJ1-2	TRBD1	CATSGGGQGFGYTF	TGTGCCACCAGCGGAGGGGGACAGGGGTTTGGCTACACCTTC
few	TRBV7-9	TRBJ2-2	.	CASSFRAPNTGELFF	TGTGCCAGCAGCTTCAGGGCACCGAACACCGGGGAGCTGTTTTTT
few	TRBV24-1	TRBJ2-2	.	CATSKQGNWWSGELFF	TGTGCCACCAGTAAACAGGGAAATTGGTGGTCCGGGGAGCTGTTTTTT
few	TRBV20-1	TRBJ1-1	.	CSASEGLNTEAFF	TGCAGTGCTAGTGAGGGTCTGAACACTGAAGCTTTCTTT